The 31 T cell receptor beta chains listed next were all sequenced from one sample in a study of cytomegalovirus exposure and HLA in healthy donors. This PCR relied on a set of 60 Vbeta primers and 13 Jbeta primers. The data were produced by immunoSEQ multiplex PCR, yet TCRdb's version contains in-frame clones alone and is incomplete. The sample includes 200,000 or so clones, approximately 78% of them seen just once. Sequencing used PBMCs. Source of these receptors: a woman in her thirties or forties in good health and CMV-seronegative.

J is TRBJ2-7 and V is TRBV15; no definite D call. V lost 6 bases and J lost 4, with 13 bases in between. The germline gives CDR1 LNHNV, CDR2 YYDKDF (reference sequence). This CDR3 spans 13 amino acids. In nucleotides, the CDR3 is TGTGCCACCAGTCGAGACCTAGAATACGAGCAGTACTTC. This translates into CATSRDLEYEQYF. Full variable domain (missing parts from reference TRBV15 and TRBJ2-7): DAMVIQNPRYQVTQFGKPVTLSCSQTLNHNVMYWYQQKSSQAPKLLFHYYDKDFNNEADTPDNFQSRRPNTSFCFLDIRSPGLGDTAMYLCATSRDLEYEQYFGPGTRLTVT.

The chain uses TRBV10-1 and TRBJ2-2, with TRBD1 matching over 7 bases. V trimming: 3 bases; J trimming: 2 bases; junction bases outside the gene matches: 3. CDR3 length: 15 residues. Germline V gene lookup returns CDR1 WNHNN and CDR2 SYGVQD (reference sequence). CDR3 bases: TGCGCCAGCAGTGACGGGACAGCAAACACCGGGGAGCTGTTTTTT. Translation gives CASSDGTANTGELFF.

The chain carries TRBV18 and TRBJ2-3; 7 positions match TRBD2. Trimming removed 3 bases from V and 6 bases from J; junction bases left unmatched: 9. From germline, CDR1 is KGHSH and CDR2 LQKENI. The CDR3 has 15 residues. The CDR3 DNA sequence: TGTGCCAGCTCACCTCGCGGGAGCGTTTGGGATACGCAGTATTTT. Its protein is CASSPRGSVWDTQYF.

This chain uses TRBV30 with TRBJ2-7, with a tentative D call TRBD2 (6 bases). With 3 bases removed from V and 3 bases from J, the gap between germline ends came to 21 bases. The CDR3 covers 16 residues. Germline V CDR1 and CDR2: GTSNPN, SVGIG (reference sequence). This chain's CDR3 is CAWRGQRLGKYYEQYF. CDR3 nucleotide sequence: TGTGCCTGGAGGGGGCAACGACTAGGGAAGTACTACGAGCAGTACTTC.

The chain employs TRBV7-9 and TRBJ1-6, with 9 bases that match TRBD1. Germline V gene lookup returns CDR1 SEHNR and CDR2 FQNEAQ (reference sequence). After removal of 5 bases from V and 8 bases from J, the junction contained 1 base not matched to a gene. CDR3 length equals 13 residues. The DNA of the CDR3 is TGTGCCAGCAGCAGGACAGGGGATTCACCCCTCCACTTT. Translation gives CASSRTGDSPLHF.

This clone was counted only a few times. This chain links TRBV6-6 with TRBJ1-2; 7 nucleotides line up with TRBD1. Germline V CDR1 and CDR2: MNHNY, SVGAGI (reference sequence). This CDR3 contains 14 residues. V dropped 6 bases and J dropped 1; count of bases not matched to a gene: 5. CDR3: CASSPGQSNYGYTF. Here the CDR3 DNA reads TGTGCCAGCAGCCCGGGACAGAGTAACTATGGCTACACCTTC.

The chain couples TRBV30 to TRBJ2-1; D gene uncertain. The CDR3 loop spans 14 amino acids. The germline gives CDR1 GTSNPN, CDR2 SVGIG (reference sequence). V lost 0 bases and J lost 4, with 10 bases in between. This CDR3 reads CAWSVLTGYNEQFF. In nucleotides, the CDR3 is TGTGCCTGGAGTGTGCTTACCGGGTACAATGAGCAGTTCTTC.

About this clone itself: Relative to the germline gene, one junction end is altered; a read error may explain this. This sequence joins TRBV7-9 and TRBJ2-7; TRBD1 aligns across 7 bases. The CDR3 sequence is 13 residues long. The V gene's germline CDR1 is SEHNR and CDR2 FQNEAQ (reference sequence). The CDR3 region has the DNA TGTGCCAGCAGCTTAGAGGGGGCCTCGTATCTGTGCTTC. Translating it yields CASSLEGASYLCF.

The chain joins TRBV9 to TRBJ2-7; TRBD2 agrees at 9 bases. Germline CDR1 and CDR2: SGDLS and YYNGEE. This CDR3 is built from 19 residues. V gave up 0 bases and J gave up 4 bases; unmatched junction bases: 17. This CDR3 reads CASSVEGQGVAGGPYEQYF. The CDR3 nucleotides are TGTGCCAGCAGCGTAGAAGGTCAGGGAGTGGCGGGAGGGCCGTACGAGCAGTACTTC.

CDR3 protein: CASSEAGTAADTQYF. CDR3 bases: TGTGCCAGCAGTGAAGCTGGGACAGCCGCAGATACGCAGTATTTT. The chain recombines TRBV2 with TRBJ2-3, with 7 bases aligning to TRBD1. In germline, CDR1 is SNHLY, CDR2 FYNNEI. Losses at the gene ends were 0 bases for V and 4 bases for J; bases not matched to a gene: 4. The CDR3 runs 15 residues. Full variable domain (missing parts from reference TRBV2 and TRBJ2-3): EPEVTQTPSHQVTQMGQEVILRCVPISNHLYFYWYRQILGQKVEFLVSFYNNEISEKSEIFDDQFSVERPDGSNFTLKIRSTKLEDSAMYFCASSEAGTAADTQYFGPGTRLTVL.

This chain uses TRBV30 with TRBJ1-1; possibly TRBD1 for D (5 bases). V was shortened by 2 bases and J by 1 base, with 8 bases between the two germline ends. The CDR3 has 13 amino acids. Per the germline V gene, CDR1 is GTSNPN and CDR2 is SVGIG (reference sequence). This CDR3 is CAWSPQGNTEAFF. The CDR3 DNA sequence: TGTGCCTGGAGTCCTCAGGGGAACACTGAAGCTTTCTTT.

The chain links TRBV5-1 to TRBJ2-7; 7 bases are a match to TRBD1. The germline V gene has CDR1 SGHRS and CDR2 YFSETQ. V lost 7 bases, J lost 3 bases, and 16 bases stayed unmatched. The CDR3 is 16 amino acids. The CDR3 DNA is TGCGCCAGCGGGCACCCGACGACAGGGCTCAACTACGAGCAGTACTTC. This gives the protein CASGHPTTGLNYEQYF.

The chain joins TRBV6-4 to TRBJ2-1; 11 bases agree with TRBD2. After removal of 0 bases from V and 9 bases from J, the junction contained 4 bases not matched to a gene. The CDR3 spans 15 residues. Germline values: CDR1 MRHNA, CDR2 SNTAGT. The CDR3 bases are TGTGCCAGCAGTGACTCTGGTAGCGGGAGGGTTGAGCAGTTCTTC. Its protein product is CASSDSGSGRVEQFF.

The chain employs TRBV7-8 and TRBJ2-7; 9 bases agree with TRBD2. The CDR3 is 16 amino acids. Germline V CDR1 and CDR2: SGHVS, FQNEAQ. V lost 5 bases to trimming and J lost 4 bases; unmatched junction nucleotides: 12. The CDR3 loop reads CASSPPLRLAGYEQYF. The CDR3 DNA is TGTGCCAGCAGCCCGCCGCTCCGGCTAGCGGGATACGAGCAGTACTTC.

V and J are TRBV2 and TRBJ2-3, with 8 bases lining up with TRBD2. The CDR3 extends over 12 amino acids. Trimming took 5 bases from V and 5 from J; bases not matched to a gene: 0. Germline V gene data show CDR1 as SNHLY and CDR2 as FYNNEI. CDR3 in amino acids: CASSSGGDTQYF. CDR3 nucleotide sequence: TGTGCCAGCAGTAGCGGGGGAGATACGCAGTATTTT. The full variable domain, in which reference TRBV2 and TRBJ2-3 provide the parts outside the CDR3, is EPEVTQTPSHQVTQMGQEVILRCVPISNHLYFYWYRQILGQKVEFLVSFYNNEISEKSEIFDDQFSVERPDGSNFTLKIRSTKLEDSAMYFCASSSGGDTQYFGPGTRLTVL.

This clone was picked up a small number of times. The V call is TRBV5-1, the J call TRBJ2-5; the D gene is possibly TRBD2 (5 bases). The CDR3 has 15 amino acids. Germline V gene sequence: CDR1 SGHRS, CDR2 YFSETQ. Trimming cost V 2 bases and J 5 bases, with 16 bases left between them. The CDR3 DNA reads as TGCGCCAGCAGCTTATATGCCCGGGGAAGGGAGACCCAGTACTTC. It is translated as CASSLYARGRETQYF.

The chain combines TRBV9 with TRBJ2-7, with a tentative D call TRBD1 (5 bases). The V end lost 4 bases, the J end lost 6 bases, and 14 bases lay between the germline ends. Looked up from germline, CDR1 is SGDLS and CDR2 is YYNGEE. This CDR3 has 13 residues. CDR3 DNA: TGTGCCAGCAGCTTCGCTCTACAGGCCGAGCAGTACTTC. As protein: CASSFALQAEQYF.

The genes are TRBV15 and TRBJ1-6; D unresolved. This CDR3 is built from 13 residues. Germline CDR1 is LNHNV and CDR2 is YYDKDF (reference sequence). The germline V and J ends were trimmed by 1 base and 8 bases, with 6 bases remaining between them. The CDR3 DNA reads as TGTGCCACCAGCAGAGCTACCGATTCACCCCTCCACTTT. This translates into CATSRATDSPLHF.

The chain is built from TRBV30 and TRBJ2-7; D uncertain. V gave up 3 bases and J gave up 3 bases, with 15 bases separating them. Germline V gene sequence: CDR1 GTSNPN, CDR2 SVGIG (reference sequence). CDR3 size: 14 residues. CDR3 loop: CAWSIMFRIYEQYF. CDR3 bases: TGTGCCTGGAGCATCATGTTTAGAATCTACGAGCAGTACTTC.

The chain links TRBV9 to TRBJ2-7, with 10 bases lining up with TRBD1. The CDR3 loop spans 15 amino acids. The germline V gene encodes CDR1 SGDLS and CDR2 YYNGEE. Unmatched junction bases numbered 5, after V lost 4 bases and J lost 1 base. CDR3 region: CASSSPGQGSYEQYF. The DNA of the CDR3 is TGTGCCAGCAGCTCACCGGGACAGGGGTCCTACGAGCAGTACTTC.

This sequence joins TRBV30 and TRBJ2-5; no clear D gene. Looked up from germline, CDR1 is GTSNPN and CDR2 is SVGIG (reference sequence). The CDR3 runs to 12 residues. Trimming removed 4 bases from V and 1 base from J, with 7 bases in between. The CDR3 DNA reads as TGTGCCTGGACGGTTGGCCAAGAGACCCAGTACTTC. Its translation: CAWTVGQETQYF.

V and J are TRBV27 and TRBJ2-7; 9 positions agree with TRBD2. Germline trimming cut 7 bases from V and 5 bases from J; bases unmatched to any gene: 15. The CDR3 runs 16 residues. Germline CDR1 reads MNHEY; CDR2 reads SMNVEV (reference sequence). The CDR3 here is CASKLLVAGGPHEQYF. CDR3 DNA sequence: TGTGCCAGCAAACTGTTAGTCGCGGGAGGGCCCCACGAGCAGTACTTC.

The chain has TRBV7-7 and TRBJ2-2; D is possibly TRBD1 (6 bases). Trimming took off 1 base at V and 3 bases at J, with 9 bases between the two ends. Germline V CDR1 and CDR2: SSHAT, FNYEAQ (reference sequence). This CDR3 is built from 15 residues. The CDR3 DNA reads as TGTGCCAGCAGCTTAGGGGGGCCCTACACCGGGGAGCTGTTTTTT. It specifies CASSLGGPYTGELFF. The whole variable domain, remainder taken from reference TRBV7-7 and TRBJ2-2, is GAGVSQSPRYKVTKRGQDVTLRCDPISSHATLYWYQQALGQGPEFLTYFNYEAQPDKSGLPSDRFSAERPEGSISTLTIQRTEQRDSAMYRCASSLGGPYTGELFFGEGSRLTVL.

The CDR3 sequence: CASSFRQGYEQYF. The CDR3 DNA is TGTGCCAGCAGTTTCCGACAGGGCTACGAGCAGTACTTC. The chain has TRBV28 and TRBJ2-7; 7 nucleotides agree with TRBD1. The CDR3 runs to 13 residues. V was pared by 3 bases and J by 3 bases, with 2 bases of the junction left unmatched. In germline, CDR1 is MDHEN, CDR2 SYDVKM.

To note about this clone: Additional DNA sequences in this sample encode the identical CDR3. This rearrangement joins TRBV30 to TRBJ2-7; weak D call: TRBD1 (6 bases). Trimming took 3 bases from V and 3 from J, leaving 9 bases between them. The germline gives CDR1 GTSNPN, CDR2 SVGIG (reference sequence). There are 12 residues in the CDR3. Written as DNA, the CDR3 is TGTGCCTGGAGCAGGGGATACTACGAGCAGTACTTC. It encodes CAWSRGYYEQYF.

This clone was picked up a small number of times. The CDR3 DNA sequence: TGTGCCAGCAGTATACGACAGGGCCAGGGTGAGCAGTTCTTC. It is translated as CASSIRQGQGEQFF. The chain is built from TRBV6-5 and TRBJ2-1; 7 bases align to TRBD1. J was trimmed by 9 bases and V by 5 bases; bases with no gene match: 10. This CDR3 spans 14 amino acids. Germline V gene sequence: CDR1 MNHEY, CDR2 SVGAGI.

The V call is TRBV19, the J call TRBJ2-7; 7 bases map to TRBD1. The CDR3 is 13 amino acids. J was trimmed by 3 bases and V by 4 bases; bases with no gene match: 3. Germline V lookup: CDR1 LNHDA, CDR2 SQIVND (reference sequence). The CDR3: CASSTGQDYEQYF. The DNA of the CDR3 is TGTGCCAGTAGTACCGGACAGGACTACGAGCAGTACTTC.

The rearrangement uses TRBV5-1 and TRBJ1-2, with D uncertain. The CDR3 runs to 14 residues. CDR1 is SGHRS, CDR2 YFSETQ, per germline. Trimming stripped 2 bases from V and 0 bases from J, with 8 bases between. The CDR3: CASSFPGSNYGYTF. The DNA of the CDR3 is TGCGCCAGCAGCTTCCCGGGGTCTAACTATGGCTACACCTTC.

This clone has more than one count but fewer than ten. The V gene is TRBV10-3, the J gene TRBJ1-5, with D possibly being TRBD1 (5 bases). The CDR3 runs 14 residues. Trimming removed 4 bases at V and 3 bases at J, with 10 bases between. The germline V gene encodes CDR1 ENHRY and CDR2 SYGVKD. CDR3 sequence reads: CAISVGEVNQPQHF. The CDR3 DNA reads TGTGCCATCAGTGTGGGGGAGGTCAATCAGCCCCAGCATTTT.

The chain joins TRBV6-4 to TRBJ2-1; 13 nucleotides match TRBD2. V lost 6 bases to trimming and J lost 12 bases; unmatched junction nucleotides: 8. This CDR3 is 14 amino acids long. CDR1 and CDR2 from the germline V gene are MRHNA and SNTAGT. The CDR3 DNA is TGTGCCAGCAGCCAAGGACTAGCGGGAGCAAGGCAGTTCTTC. This codes for CASSQGLAGARQFF.

The V gene is TRBV6-6, the J gene TRBJ2-1, with 8 nucleotides matching TRBD2. In germline, CDR1 is MNHNY, CDR2 SVGAGI (reference sequence). This CDR3 spans 14 amino acids. Trimming removed 5 bases from V and 4 bases from J; junction bases left unmatched: 4. The CDR3 nucleotides are TGTGCCAGCAGTAGCGGGAGTGTATACAATGAGCAGTTCTTC. Translating it yields CASSSGSVYNEQFF.